The 4 T cell receptor beta chains listed next were all sequenced from one sample in a study of Ad26.COV2.S vaccination and SARS-CoV-2 variants. Indicated treatment: some 20 received Ad26.COV2.S at low or high dose, single or two shots; 5 received placebo; per-sample allocation not given. The study sampled participants on day 63 after the first vaccine or placebo injection. Using immunoSEQ multiplex PCR, the repertoire was profiled, and TCRdb retains in-frame clones only, with some absent. The table includes 430,000 or so clones, nearly 90% detected once. Sequences were derived from peripheral blood, sampled in a trial of Ad26.COV2.S vaccine versus placebo. The source is a person between 18 and 65 years old who received the Ad26.COV2.S COVID-19 vaccine or a placebo.

This clone is a singleton in its sample. This chain joins TRBV5-4 and TRBJ2-5; 10 nucleotides agree with TRBD2. The V and J ends lost 5 bases and 5 bases, in that order; junction bases with no gene match: 9. Germline lookup yields CDR1 SGHNT and CDR2 YYREEE (reference sequence). The CDR3 has 15 amino acids. Written as DNA, the CDR3 is TGTGCCAGCAGTTCTGTTCTAGCGGGAGAGGAGACCCAGTACTTC. Its protein product is CASSSVLAGEETQYF.

The genes are TRBV11-3 and TRBJ2-2; TRBD2 agrees at 10 bases. This CDR3 region has 14 residues. V was clipped by 3 bases and J by 5 bases; unmatched bases: 0. Germline loops: CDR1 SGHNT, CDR2 YENEEA. CDR3: CASSLTSGTGELFF. DNA for the CDR3: TGTGCCAGCAGCTTGACTAGCGGGACCGGGGAGCTGTTTTTT.

This sequence joins TRBV19 and TRBJ1-1; D gene uncertain. Germline V gives CDR1 LNHDA, CDR2 SQIVND (reference sequence). V was shortened by 3 bases and J by 4 bases, with 18 bases between the two germline ends. The length of the CDR3 is 16 residues. CDR3 sequence reads: CASSMTRAALSTEAFF. Written as DNA, the CDR3 is TGTGCCAGTAGTATGACGAGGGCTGCGTTGAGCACTGAAGCTTTCTTT. Complete variable domain (other parts from reference TRBV19 and TRBJ1-1): DGGITQSPKYLFRKEGQNVTLSCEQNLNHDAMYWYRQDPGQGLRLIYYSQIVNDFQKGDIAEGYSVSREKKESFPLTVTSAQKNPTAFYLCASSMTRAALSTEAFFGQGTRLTVV.

To note about this clone: The same CDR3 arises from other DNA sequences in this sample as well. The chain is built from TRBV6-5 and TRBJ1-5, with a tentative D call TRBD1 (5 bases). Germline V gene data show CDR1 as MNHEY and CDR2 as SVGAGI. Trimming removed 6 bases from V and 2 bases from J, with 5 bases in between. This CDR3 comprises 12 residues. The CDR3 spells CASRTGNQPQHF. As DNA, the CDR3 is TGTGCCAGCAGGACAGGCAATCAGCCCCAGCATTTT.